Below, 27 T cell receptor beta chains from the same sample are listed, as sequenced in a study of T cell responses to AZD1222 COVID-19 vaccine (dated by TCRdb to the early 2020s). To prepare the library, the immunoSEQ multiplex PCR assay was applied. TCRdb provides this immuneACCESS table in a form limited to in-frame rearrangements. Some clones are lacking; in checked studies, under half of them reflect an unresolved V gene, and why the rest are absent is not known. This sample is represented by some 180,000 clones; approximately 94% of them were singletons. The ten largest clones take up about 1.5% of the sample. Sample time point, as interpreted from the label and publication: about 28 days (+/-7) after the second vaccine dose. Sequenced material: peripheral blood, taken 28 days after the second AZD1222 dose. The receptors stem from an adult who received the AZD1222 COVID-19 vaccine.

V and J are TRBV3-1 (or the pseudogene TRBV3-2) and TRBJ1-1; 8 bases align to TRBD1. Germline lookup yields CDR1 LGHDT and CDR2 YNNKEL (reference sequence). The CDR3 loop spans 15 amino acids. V shed 4 bases, J shed 1 base, and the junction held 5 bases outside the gene matches. The CDR3 DNA reads as TGTGCCAGCAGCCCCAGGGGGCAGGGGAACACTGAAGCTTTCTTT. Its protein is CASSPRGQGNTEAFF.

This rearrangement joins TRBV6-1 to TRBJ1-1, with D perhaps matching TRBD1 (6 bases). The CDR3 covers 15 residues. The germline CDR1 and CDR2 sequences are MNHNS and SASEGT. The ends were cut back, 5 bases at V and 1 base at J, with 14 bases in the middle. CDR3 in DNA: TGTGCCAGCAGTCCTTCTAGGGGGGGGAACACTGAAGCTTTCTTT. Its protein is CASSPSRGGNTEAFF.

The V gene is TRBV6-1, the J gene TRBJ2-4; 7 bases fit TRBD1. The CDR3 extends over 17 amino acids. Per the germline V gene, CDR1 is MNHNS and CDR2 is SASEGT. Trimming at V came to 2 bases and at J to 0 bases, leaving 7 bases not matched to a gene. In DNA, the CDR3 is TGTGCCAGCAGTGAATCGGGACAGATATTAGCCAAAAACATTCAGTACTTC. It is translated as CASSESGQILAKNIQYF.

This clone has a single count. The V call is TRBV5-1, the J call TRBJ2-1; no clear D. Germline V gene data show CDR1 as SGHRS and CDR2 as YFSETQ. The CDR3 contains 14 residues. V gave up 0 bases and J gave up 8 bases, with 12 bases separating them. The CDR3 loop is CASSLGSWVDEQFF. The CDR3 coding sequence is TGCGCCAGCAGCTTGGGTTCCTGGGTGGATGAGCAGTTCTTC.

The genes are TRBV18 and TRBJ1-1; D uncertain. Trimming left V 1 base short and J 1 base short, with 7 bases between. Germline V gene data show CDR1 as KGHSH and CDR2 as LQKENI. This CDR3 is 14 amino acids long. Here the CDR3 reads CASSPRSQNTEAFF. As DNA, the CDR3 is TGTGCCAGCTCACCACGGTCGCAGAACACTGAAGCTTTCTTT.

The chain has TRBV7-8 and TRBJ2-5, with a possible D match to TRBD2 (7 bases). V dropped 0 bases and J dropped 5 bases, with 13 bases sitting between them. Germline V lookup: CDR1 SGHVS, CDR2 FQNEAQ. The CDR3 is 15 residues long. CDR3 loop: CASSLAGGLEETQYF. The CDR3 region has the DNA TGTGCCAGCAGCTTAGCGGGGGGGCTGGAGGAGACCCAGTACTTC.

This chain links TRBV7-2 with TRBJ1-4; D is unresolved. Looked up from germline, CDR1 is SGHTA and CDR2 is FQGNSA. The CDR3 consists of 13 residues. V lost 2 bases to trimming and J lost 8 bases, with 9 bases between them. For the CDR3, the DNA is TGTGCCAGCAGCTTATACCCCGAAGAAAAACTGTTTTTT. Its protein is CASSLYPEEKLFF.

In this sample, this clone turned up once. V gene TRBV6-2 or TRBV6-3 combines with J gene TRBJ1-4; D call uncertain. The CDR3 consists of 14 residues. The ends were cut back, 4 bases at V and 8 bases at J, with 14 bases in the middle. Germline V gene data show CDR1 as MNHEY and CDR2 as SVGEGT. CDR3 region: CASSWVRRGEKLFF. The CDR3 DNA reads TGTGCCAGCAGTTGGGTCCGGAGAGGAGAAAAACTGTTTTTT.

This clone was found once. The chain is built from TRBV28 and TRBJ2-1; a possible D gene is TRBD1 (7 bases). Germline CDR1 and CDR2: MDHEN and SYDVKM. The CDR3 totals 19 residues. With 3 bases removed from V and 0 bases from J, the gap between germline ends came to 21 bases. The CDR3 sequence: CASSLGGGQDPRSYNEQFF. The CDR3 coding sequence is TGTGCCAGCAGTTTGGGAGGAGGACAGGATCCCCGCTCCTACAATGAGCAGTTCTTC. Combining the CDR3 with reference TRBV28 and TRBJ2-1 gives the whole variable domain DVKVTQSSRYLVKRTGEKVFLECVQDMDHENMFWYRQDPGLGLRLIYFSYDVKMKEKGDIPEGYSVSREKKERFSLILESASTNQTSMYLCASSLGGGQDPRSYNEQFFGPGTRLTVL.

The CDR3 DNA reads as TGTGCCAGCAGTGACTGGGTCCAGGGGAGTGAAAAACTGTTTTTT. Amino acid sequence: CASSDWVQGSEKLFF. The rearrangement joins TRBV25-1 to TRBJ1-4; a weak D match, TRBD1 (6 bases). Trimming shortened V by 3 bases and J by 7 bases, and 15 bases separated the two germline ends. This CDR3 has 15 amino acids. CDR1 and CDR2 from the germline V gene are MGHDK and SYGVNS.

This clone was counted a few times. The gene calls are TRBV28 and TRBJ1-5, with a possible D match to TRBD1 (6 bases). V shed 6 bases and J shed 3 bases, with 15 bases lying between them. Per the germline V gene, CDR1 is MDHEN and CDR2 is SYDVKM. The CDR3 totals 15 residues. The DNA of the CDR3 is TGTGCCAGCAGCCGAAGGGGGGACTTCAATCAGCCCCAGCATTTT. Protein: CASSRRGDFNQPQHF.

This clone was counted once. The CDR3 nucleotides are TGTGCCAGCAGCACAGGTGCTCAGCCCCAGCATTTT. It is translated as CASSTGAQPQHF. The genes are TRBV12-3 or TRBV12-4 and TRBJ1-5; D may be TRBD1 (5 bases). The CDR3 length is 12 residues. V lost 6 bases and J 6 bases, leaving 9 bases between the germline ends.

The V gene is TRBV4-3, the J gene TRBJ2-7; D is uncertain. The V gene's germline CDR1 is LGHNA and CDR2 YSLEER. This CDR3 has 13 amino acids. V lost 0 bases to trimming and J lost 5 bases, with 8 bases between them. The CDR3 sequence: CASSQDLQNEQYF. The CDR3 nucleotides read TGCGCCAGCAGCCAAGATTTACAGAACGAGCAGTACTTC.

The CDR3: CASSPRGQPSYGYTF. The CDR3 DNA sequence: TGTGCCAGCAGCCCGAGGGGACAGCCCTCCTATGGCTACACCTTC. This chain connects TRBV3-1 (or the pseudogene TRBV3-2) to TRBJ1-2; TRBD1 agrees at 7 bases. This CDR3 is built from 15 residues. Germline CDR1 and CDR2: LGHDT and YNNKEL (reference sequence). V was clipped by 4 bases and J by 4 bases; unmatched bases: 9.

The chain employs TRBV30 and TRBJ1-2; unclear D gene. Germline V lookup: CDR1 GTSNPN, CDR2 SVGIG (reference sequence). The CDR3 length is 17 residues. Trimming took 5 bases from V and 2 from J, leaving 24 bases between them. CDR3 loop: CAWALESVLTFNYGYTF. The CDR3 coding sequence is TGTGCCTGGGCCCTGGAATCGGTCCTCACCTTCAACTATGGCTACACCTTC.

The chain links TRBV4-1 to TRBJ2-5; D is tentatively TRBD1 or TRBD2 (5 bases each). V was trimmed by 0 bases and J by 4 bases, leaving 12 bases between them. The CDR3 loop spans 15 amino acids. Looked up from germline, CDR1 is MGHRA and CDR2 is YSYEKL. The CDR3 nucleotides read TGCGCCAGCAGCCAAGATGTTGGGGGTCGAGAGACCCAGTACTTC. It codes for CASSQDVGGRETQYF.

V usage is TRBV7-2 and J usage is TRBJ1-2; D not resolved. CDR1 and CDR2 from the germline V gene are SGHTA and FQGNSA. The V end was cut by 2 bases, the J end by 0 bases, with 13 bases between. CDR3 length equals 16 residues. CDR3 in DNA: TGTGCCAGCAGCTTACTAGTGTCTCCACCTAACTATGGCTACACCTTC. This encodes CASSLLVSPPNYGYTF.

The chain uses TRBV6-5 and TRBJ1-2; D is unclear. Germline lookup yields CDR1 MNHEY and CDR2 SVGAGI. V lost 5 bases, J lost 4 bases, and 11 bases lay in between. The CDR3 spans 13 residues. For the CDR3, the DNA is TGTGCCAGCAGTCCCAGACGCAGCTATGGCTACACCTTC. This sequence encodes CASSPRRSYGYTF.

This clone was detected only a few times. The chain has TRBV6-5 and TRBJ1-1, with 9 bases matching TRBD1. Germline CDR1 MNHEY, CDR2 SVGAGI. Trimming cost V 6 bases and J 6 bases; bases outside gene matches: 5. This CDR3 region has 13 residues. The CDR3 here is CASSSDRGSEAFF. CDR3 bases: TGTGCCAGCAGCTCCGACAGGGGGTCTGAAGCTTTCTTT.

V is TRBV9 and J is TRBJ2-3, with TRBD2 identical over 8 bases. CDR1 is SGDLS, CDR2 YYNGEE, per germline. The V and J ends lost 4 bases and 4 bases, in that order; junction bases with no gene match: 11. The CDR3 runs 16 residues. DNA of the CDR3: TGTGCCAGCAGCTTAGGGGGACTAGGCCTCCCAGATACGCAGTATTTT. It is translated as CASSLGGLGLPDTQYF.

The chain combines TRBV28 with TRBJ1-2; 12 nucleotides agree with TRBD1. Germline loops: CDR1 MDHEN, CDR2 SYDVKM. The CDR3 is 17 residues long. The J segment lost 6 bases and the V segment lost 3 bases, leaving 11 bases of the junction unmatched. The CDR3 bases are TGTGCCAGCAGTTTGGGGACAGGGGGCCTGATAGGGGATGGCTACACCTTC. Translated: CASSLGTGGLIGDGYTF.

V and J are TRBV27 and TRBJ1-2; 9 bases map to TRBD1. The germline gives CDR1 MNHEY, CDR2 SMNVEV (reference sequence). V lost 5 bases, J lost 7 bases, and 5 bases stayed unmatched. This CDR3 contains 13 residues. CDR3 nucleotides: TGTGCCAGCAGTCCGGGACAGGGCTTTGGCTACACCTTC. It is translated as CASSPGQGFGYTF.

The chain couples TRBV2 to TRBJ2-1; 13 nucleotides line up with TRBD2. This CDR3 spans 13 amino acids. V lost 6 bases, J lost 8 bases, and 1 base stayed unmatched. Germline lookup yields CDR1 SNHLY and CDR2 FYNNEI. The CDR3 spells CASRLAGGYEQFF. As DNA, the CDR3 is TGTGCCAGCAGACTAGCGGGAGGGTATGAGCAGTTCTTC.

V and J are TRBV5-4 and TRBJ1-1; D may be TRBD1 (5 bases). Trimming removed 2 bases from V and 3 bases from J, with 8 bases in between. Germline assignment: CDR1 SGHNT and CDR2 YYREEE (reference sequence). This CDR3 spans 13 amino acids. DNA of the CDR3: TGTGCCAGCAGCTTTTTGGGGGACACTGAAGCTTTCTTT. Amino acids: CASSFLGDTEAFF. Variable domain in full (rest from reference TRBV5-4 and TRBJ1-1): ETGVTQSPTHLIKTRGQQVTLRCSSQSGHNTVSWYQQALGQGPQFIFQYYREEENGRGNFPPRFSGLQFPNYSSELNVNALELDDSALYLCASSFLGDTEAFFGQGTRLTVV.

The gene calls are TRBV19 and TRBJ2-1, with 12 bases fitting TRBD2. Losses at the gene ends were 4 bases for V and 0 bases for J; bases not matched to a gene: 7. Germline V lookup: CDR1 LNHDA, CDR2 SQIVND (reference sequence). The CDR3 is 18 amino acids. CDR3: CASSTLAGGYSSYNEQFF. CDR3 bases: TGTGCCAGTAGTACACTAGCGGGGGGATATAGCTCCTACAATGAGCAGTTCTTC. Complete variable domain (other parts from reference TRBV19 and TRBJ2-1): DGGITQSPKYLFRKEGQNVTLSCEQNLNHDAMYWYRQDPGQGLRLIYYSQIVNDFQKGDIAEGYSVSREKKESFPLTVTSAQKNPTAFYLCASSTLAGGYSSYNEQFFGPGTRLTVL.

DNA of the CDR3: TGTGCCAGCATCCTGAGCCGGGACAGGCCTTTTTACACCTTC. It specifies CASILSRDRPFYTF. The chain has TRBV28 and TRBJ1-2, with TRBD1 matching 8 bases. Germline assignment: CDR1 MDHEN and CDR2 SYDVKM. V lost 7 bases and J lost 11; bases outside the gene matches: 15. This CDR3 region has 14 residues.

The gene calls are TRBV2 and TRBJ2-1, with 13 bases lining up with TRBD2. Germline CDR1 is SNHLY and CDR2 is FYNNEI. Germline trimming cut 6 bases from V and 6 bases from J; bases unmatched to any gene: 5. The CDR3 runs to 15 residues. This CDR3 reads CASSPLAGGLNEQFF. The CDR3 DNA is TGTGCCAGCAGCCCACTAGCGGGGGGGCTCAATGAGCAGTTCTTC.